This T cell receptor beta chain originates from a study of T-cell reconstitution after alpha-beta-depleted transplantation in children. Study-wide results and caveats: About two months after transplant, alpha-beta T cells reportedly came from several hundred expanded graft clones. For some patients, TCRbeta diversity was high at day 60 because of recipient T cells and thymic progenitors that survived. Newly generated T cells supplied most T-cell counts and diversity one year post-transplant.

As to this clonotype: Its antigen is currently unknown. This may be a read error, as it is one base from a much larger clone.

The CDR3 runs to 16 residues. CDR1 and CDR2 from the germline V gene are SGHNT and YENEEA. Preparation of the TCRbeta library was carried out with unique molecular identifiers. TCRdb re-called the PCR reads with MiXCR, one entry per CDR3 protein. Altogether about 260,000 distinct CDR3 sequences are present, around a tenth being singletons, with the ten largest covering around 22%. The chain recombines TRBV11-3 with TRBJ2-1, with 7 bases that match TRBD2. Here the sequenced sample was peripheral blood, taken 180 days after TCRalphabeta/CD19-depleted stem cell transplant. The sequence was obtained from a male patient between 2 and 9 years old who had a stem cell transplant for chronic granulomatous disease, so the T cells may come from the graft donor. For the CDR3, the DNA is TGTGCCAGCAGCTTAGTAGCGACTAGCTCCTACAATGAGCTGTTCTTC. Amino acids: CASSLVATSSYNELFF.